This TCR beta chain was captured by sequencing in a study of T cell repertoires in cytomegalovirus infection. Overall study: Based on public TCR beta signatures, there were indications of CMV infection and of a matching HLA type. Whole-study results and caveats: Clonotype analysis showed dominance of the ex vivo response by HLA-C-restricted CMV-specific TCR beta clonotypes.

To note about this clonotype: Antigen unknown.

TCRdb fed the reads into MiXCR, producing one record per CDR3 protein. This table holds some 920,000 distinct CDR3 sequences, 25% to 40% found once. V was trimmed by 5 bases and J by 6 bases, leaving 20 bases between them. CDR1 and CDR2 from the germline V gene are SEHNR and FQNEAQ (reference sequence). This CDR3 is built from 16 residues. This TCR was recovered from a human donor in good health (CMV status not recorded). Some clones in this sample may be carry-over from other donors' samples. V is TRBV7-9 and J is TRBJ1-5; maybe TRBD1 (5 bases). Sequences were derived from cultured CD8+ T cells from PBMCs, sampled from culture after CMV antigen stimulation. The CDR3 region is CASSPGTAAGRQPQHF. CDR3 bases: TGTGCCAGCAGCCCGGGGACGGCGGCCGGTCGTCAGCCCCAGCATTTT.